The entry below describes one TCR beta chain. This sample stems from a study of blood T cell repertoires in COVID-19. Study-wide context: PBMCs, B-cell-depleted T cells, or T cells provided the cDNA or gDNA that made up the material.

After removal of 0 bases from V and 9 bases from J, the junction contained 6 bases not matched to a gene. Germline CDR1 SGHNT, CDR2 YYREEE (reference sequence). CDR3 length: 16 amino acids. Participants, about 18 to 90 years old, spanned around 26 US areas. Participants' own reports of clinical history determined their cohort assignment. What the recovered Cohort 3 donors had was two negative PCRs, clearance, or symptom resolution. Clones were read by immunoSEQ multiplex PCR, and TCRdb kept only the in-frame ones, dropping some. The sample includes about 140,000 clones, 70% to 90% of them seen just once.

The J gene is TRBJ2-1, the V gene TRBV5-4, with 13 nucleotides matching TRBD2. Sample: PBMCs or T cells enriched from blood (not recorded which). The TCR originated in a man in his fifties who had recovered from COVID-19. The CDR3 DNA reads TGTGCCAGCAGCTTGGTAACTAGCGGGGGGGCACTTGAGCAGTTCTTC. Translation: CASSLVTSGGALEQFF.